This TCR beta chain came from a study of STAT3 mutations in large granular lymphocyte leukemia. This table comes from immunoSEQ multiplex PCR, and its TCRdb copy is limited to in-frame clones, with some not included. The repertoire consists of 9,500 to 12,000 clones, with over 75% occurring once and the leading ten covering 85% to 90%. The study, taken as a whole, reports: Every T-cell large granular lymphocyte leukemia patient had at least one immunodominant TCR beta clonotype.

With respect to this clone: Antigen unknown.

Germline loops: CDR1 MNHEY, CDR2 SMNVEV (reference sequence). The CDR3 is 17 residues long. Trimming removed 4 bases from V and 0 bases from J; junction bases left unmatched: 8. Sequencing was carried out using peripheral blood mononuclear cells. This chain joins TRBV27 and TRBJ2-1; 8 positions agree with TRBD1. The source is an elderly man with T-cell large granular lymphocyte leukemia. Some clones in this sample may be carry-over from other donors' samples. In DNA form, the CDR3 reads TGTGCCAGCAGTTCCACGCGGACAGGGAGCTCCTACAATGAGCAGTTCTTC. Encoded protein: CASSSTRTGSSYNEQFF.